Reported below is one T cell receptor beta chain. Primers included in the PCR were 60 Vbeta and 13 Jbeta primers. Profiled with immunoSEQ multiplex PCR; TCRdb holds only in-frame clones, not every one. Here the sample table reports more than 95,000 clones. The data were obtained in a study of cytomegalovirus exposure and HLA in healthy donors. Germline CDR1 SGDLS, CDR2 YYNGEE. V was clipped by 4 bases and J by 6 bases; unmatched bases: 11. CDR3 length: 16 amino acids. Material: PBMCs. The clonotype comes from a man aged 25-45 years in good health and CMV-seronegative. This chain joins TRBV9 and TRBJ2-3, with 10 bases that match TRBD1. Written as DNA, the CDR3 is TGTGCCAGCAGCCCATCGGACAGGGGGTTCTCCGATACGCAGTATTTT. Translated, it gives CASSPSDRGFSDTQYF.